The rows below give T cell receptor beta chains drawn from one sample of a study of blood T cell repertoires in COVID-19. Produced via immunoSEQ multiplex PCR; TCRdb's table is partial and in-frame only. The table lists some 400,000 clones, roughly 80% of them singletons. Sequencing used peripheral blood. These receptors all stem from a human donor with acute or convalescent COVID-19. The donor label of this sample is uncertain. Both conserved end residues are part of each CDR3. The D gene is left open where the match is weak. Clone size is given for some rows only: seen once, a few or many times, or a class if the clone is expanded.

- TRBD1 13 TRBJ1-5 TRBV16 TGTGCCAGCAGCCGACAGGGTTATCAGCCCCAGCATTTT CASSRQGYQPQHF
- - 15 TRBJ2-1 TRBV19 TGTGCCAGTAGTGACCGCGGGATACCCTACAATGAGCAGTTCTTC CASSDRGIPYNEQFF
- - 14 TRBJ2-2 TRBV27 TGTGCCAGCAGTTTGGAGGGGGCTGTCGGGGAGCTGTTTTTT CASSLEGAVGELFF
- - 15 TRBJ1-1 TRBV7-2 TGTGCCAGCAGCTCACTACCAGCGGCCGGCACTGAAGCTTTCTTT CASSSLPAAGTEAFF
- TRBD2 16 TRBJ2-3 TRBV5-1 TGCGCCAGCAGCTTTGGACTAGCGGGAGCGAGAGATACGCAGTATTTT CASSFGLAGARDTQYF
- - 13 TRBJ2-7 TRBV19 TGTGCCAGTAGTATGACACCCTCCTACGAGCAGTACTTC CASSMTPSYEQYF
few - 15 TRBJ1-6 TRBV19 TGTGCCAGTAGTATAGATCGCGGAGGGTTTTCACCCCTCCACTTT CASSIDRGGFSPLHF
- - 16 TRBJ1-6 TRBV5-5 TGTGCCAGCAGCTTGCGCGCAGGGGAGTTTGGTTCACCCCTCCACTTT CASSLRAGEFGSPLHF
- TRBD1 15 TRBJ1-1 TRBV2 TGTGCCAGCAGGGATCGAGACAGGGCGCACACTGAAGCTTTCTTT CASRDRDRAHTEAFF
many TRBD1 18 TRBJ1-1 TRBV2 TGTGCCAGCAGTGGGACAGGGTTTTTAGGTCTTATGAACACTGAAGCTTTCTTT CASSGTGFLGLMNTEAFF
- - 15 TRBJ1-2 TRBV27 TGTGCCAGCAGTCCGGAGGGGCCGGCATTCTATGGCTACACCTTC CASSPEGPAFYGYTF
- - 14 TRBJ2-2 TRBV7-9 TGTGCCAGCAGCTTACGGGGGAACACCGGGGAGCTGTTTTTT CASSLRGNTGELFF
- - 13 TRBJ1-5 TRBV18 TGTGCCAGCTCACCAGGGCGCAATCAGCCCCAGCATTTT CASSPGRNQPQHF
- - 16 TRBJ1-2 TRBV7-2 TGTGCCAGCAGCCCGCCGAGCGGACCGAGGAGCTATGGCTACACCTTC CASSPPSGPRSYGYTF
once - 15 TRBJ1-1 TRBV9 TGTGCCAGCAGCCCAGAATTGAGGTGGAACACTGAAGCTTTCTTT CASSPELRWNTEAFF
- TRBD1 15 TRBJ2-3 TRBV23-1 TGCGCCAGCACCTCGGACAGGGATCGCACAGATACGCAGTATTTT CASTSDRDRTDTQYF
- TRBD1 15 TRBJ1-5 TRBV20-1 TGCAGTGCTAGTAGGCCAGGGGGCGGCAATCAGCCCCAGCATTTT CSASRPGGGNQPQHF
- TRBD2 15 TRBJ2-3 TRBV5-1 TGCGCCAGCAGCCCCCTCGCGGGAGCACCAGATACGCAGTATTTT CASSPLAGAPDTQYF
- - 12 TRBJ2-2 TRBV29-1 TGCAGCGGATCAGAGAACACCGGGGAGCTGTTTTTT CSGSENTGELFF
- - 16 TRBJ2-7 TRBV5-1 TGCGCCAGCAGCGGGCGTCAGGGGCAGGGTATCAACGAGCAGTACTTC CASSGRQGQGINEQYF
- TRBD1 14 TRBJ2-7 TRBV28 TGTGCCAGCACCGACAGGGGGATAAACTACGAGCAGTACTTC CASTDRGINYEQYF
- TRBD2 16 TRBJ2-1 TRBV5-4 TGTGCCAGCAGCTTGGGGGCGGGAGAACTATACAATGAGCAGTTCTTC CASSLGAGELYNEQFF
- - 16 TRBJ1-2 TRBV29-1 TGCAGCGTCGTGACGGGGATCTTTAGGGCGAGCGATGGCTACACCTTC CSVVTGIFRASDGYTF
- - 14 TRBJ2-3 TRBV24-1 TGTGCCACCACGGTAGGGCCGGGGACAGATACGCAGTATTTT CATTVGPGTDTQYF
few - 13 TRBJ1-2 TRBV29-1 TGCAGCGTTGTTAAGGCGGGAAACTATGGCTACACCTTC CSVVKAGNYGYTF
once TRBD2 14 TRBJ2-5 TRBV6-6 TGTGCCAGCAGCACTAGCGGGAGGATGGAGACCCAGTACTTC CASSTSGRMETQYF
- TRBD1 15 TRBJ1-5 TRBV15 TGTGCCACCAGCAGAGGACAGGGTGGCAATCAGCCCCAGCATTTT CATSRGQGGNQPQHF
- TRBD1 11 TRBJ1-2 TRBV27 TGTGCCAGCAGGACAGGGGATGGCTACACCTTC CASRTGDGYTF
- - 15 TRBJ1-6 TRBV5-5 TGTGCCAGCAGCTTGGATGCAGTTCGAAATTCACCCCTCCACTTT CASSLDAVRNSPLHF
- - 13 TRBJ1-2 TRBV7-2 TGTGCCAGCAGCATACAGACTAACTATGGCTACACCTTC CASSIQTNYGYTF
once TRBD1 16 TRBJ2-3 TRBV5-6 TGTGCCAGCAGCCCTCGAGTACAGGGGGGCCCAGATACGCAGTATTTT CASSPRVQGGPDTQYF
- TRBD1 14 TRBJ1-5 TRBV10-1 TGCGCCAGCAGTGAGGGACAGGTCAATCAGCCCCAGCATTTT CASSEGQVNQPQHF
once TRBD1 13 TRBJ1-2 TRBV6-5 TGTGCCAGCAGGGCCCAGGGGGCTGGAGGCTACACCTTC CASRAQGAGGYTF
- - 15 TRBJ2-7 TRBV27 TGTGCCAGCAGCGTAGACACAGGGCGGACGGGCGAGCAGTACTTC CASSVDTGRTGEQYF
- - 14 TRBJ2-4 TRBV5-1 TGCGCCAGCAGCTTGGGAGGTAGCCAAAACATTCAGTACTTC CASSLGGSQNIQYF
- TRBD1 16 TRBJ1-2 TRBV9 TGTGCCAGCATCCGAATACGGGGACAGGGAAACTATGGCTACACCTTC CASIRIRGQGNYGYTF
- - 13 TRBJ2-6 TRBV15 TGTGCCACCGAGGCCTCTGGGGCCAACGTCCTGACTTTC CATEASGANVLTF
- - 15 TRBJ1-4 TRBV28 TGTGCCAGCAGTGTCCAACTTGGGCGGGAAGAAAAACTGTTTTTT CASSVQLGREEKLFF
- - 14 TRBJ1-2 TRBV6-1 TGTGCCAGCAGTGAAACGAGAGGCGTCGGGGGCTACACCTTC CASSETRGVGGYTF
- TRBD2 12 TRBJ2-3 TRBV12-3/TRBV12-4 TGTGCCAGCAGTTTTTTCGGGGGGGCGGCGTATTTT CASSFFGGAAYF
- - 16 TRBJ1-5 TRBV6-1 TGTGCCAGCAGAGAATTTCGAGGCGGGAGGAATCAGCCCCAGCATTTT CASREFRGGRNQPQHF
- TRBD1 16 TRBJ2-7 TRBV28 TGTGCCAGCAGTGCCGCCGGGACAGGGGGCACCTACGAGCAGTACTTC CASSAAGTGGTYEQYF
- TRBD2 17 TRBJ2-7 TRBV30 TGTGCCTGGAGTGTACGGGCTAGCGGGAGACTATCCTACGAGCAGTACTTC CAWSVRASGRLSYEQYF
- TRBD1 13 TRBJ1-2 TRBV16 TGTGCCAGCAGCCCAACAGGGGTCTATGGCTACACCTTC CASSPTGVYGYTF
once - 16 TRBJ2-2 TRBV10-3 TGTGCCATCAGTGAGAACGAACTCCTAAACACCGGGGAGCTGTTTTTT CAISENELLNTGELFF
once TRBD2 16 TRBJ2-3 TRBV28 TGTGCCAGCAGTTTCGGAGGCGGGGGGGCCCGGTACACGCAGTATTTT CASSFGGGGARYTQYF
- TRBD1 14 TRBJ1-2 TRBV7-2 TGTGCCAGCAGCCCAGACAGGGCGGGCTATGGCTACACCTTC CASSPDRAGYGYTF
few - 17 TRBJ1-2 TRBV7-9 TGTGCCAGCAGCTCTTCGCGGGGTCTTAACCGTGCCTATGGCTACACCTTC CASSSSRGLNRAYGYTF
- TRBD1 15 TRBJ2-2 TRBV18 TGTGCCAGCTCCAATCGACAGGGGAGCACCGGGGAGCTGTTTTTT CASSNRQGSTGELFF
- - 14 TRBJ2-1 TRBV11-1 TGTGCCAGCAGCCCCCGGCGGAGAGGTAATGAGCAGTTCTTC CASSPRRRGNEQFF
few TRBD2 15 TRBJ2-1 TRBV4-2 TGTGCCAGCAGCAAGACTAGCGATGAGAGAAATGAGCAGTTCTTC CASSKTSDERNEQFF
- - 12 TRBJ1-1 TRBV3-1/TRBV3-2 TGTGCCAGCACCCCTCCCGGGGGTAAAGCTTTCTTT CASTPPGGKAFF
many TRBD1 15 TRBJ1-2 TRBV19 TGTGCCAGTAGTCTCTCCGGGACAGGGGGCTATGGCTACACCTTC CASSLSGTGGYGYTF
- - 12 TRBJ1-1 TRBV11-2 TGTGCCAGCAGCTTGACAGATTCTGAAGCTTTCTTT CASSLTDSEAFF